This T cell receptor (beta chain) was found in a study of shared clonotypes between healthy human individuals (dated by TCRdb to the early 2020s). Study-level background: A few men and two women, aged 18 to 49 years, made up the cohort. For each donor, CD4 naive and CD4 memory were each given three plates, CD8 naive was given two plates, and CD8 memory was given one plate. Blood TCR repertoires of a handful of healthy adults were deeply sequenced to estimate repertoire size and the extent of clonotype sharing between individuals. Libraries were prepared and TCR repertoires were sequenced by different laboratories using diverse techniques, in order to increase sequencing depth and limit assay-specific biases. Each donor's leukapheresis produced roughly between roughly 0.85 and 9.5 billion PBMCs. Points the paper makes about the study in general: Because the study included only a small number of donors, the genetic and exposure-history diversity represented was limited. Incomplete sequencing was indicated by rarefaction of sorted-subset datasets, despite the large sequencing depth. Sampling was restricted to blood, and TCR repertoires in tissues likely differ from the TCR repertoires found in blood. When a handful of donors were compared, the shared fraction of clonotypes was approximately 5% for naive CD4, more than 3% for naive CD8, 2% to 2.5% for memory CD4, and around 0.4% for memory CD8. Pairwise subsampling led to the expectation that sequencing depth would affect the degree of clonotype sharing among donors. Larger estimated clonotype richness was generally found for naive subsets than for memory subsets. Compared with non-shared clonotypes, clonotypes shared by all four sorted-subset donors had higher generation probabilities.

CDR3 length: 15 amino acids, cysteine to phenylalanine. This entry keeps only the CDR3 DNA: 45 bases, framed from base 1. After removal of 0 bases from V and 6 bases from J, the junction retains 2 bases not matched to a gene. In the germline V gene, CDR1 corresponds to SGHRS and CDR2 to YFSETQ. The donors were healthy, HIV-negative adults with no recently reported acute infections or vaccinations. Only Caucasian adults living in Nashville, Tennessee, USA were represented among the donors. Magnetic negative selection was used to enrich CD4+ T cells, after which naive cells were positively selected on CD45RA and the negative fraction became the memory subset. After blood collection by leukapheresis, PBMCs were isolated using Ficoll-Histopaque density gradient centrifugation and then cryopreserved in the vapor phase of liquid nitrogen. Analytical flow cytometry was used to check the purity and quantity of every magnetically sorted T cell population. Each sorted fraction had its genomic DNA isolated and then quantified by UV absorbance on a Nanodrop 2000c.

Using the deep immunoSEQ assay, TCR CDR3 regions were amplified from genomic DNA by multiplex PCR. Extracted genomic DNA from each cell subset was spread evenly across all wells of several immunoSEQ 96-well plates, with each plate serving as a replicate. For sorted subsets, each replicate PCR was loaded with around 220 ng genomic DNA, equivalent to 25,000 to 30,000 T cell genomes. Purified libraries were measured with a Qubit 3.0 fluorometer, size-checked on a Bioanalyzer 2100, and measured again with the KAPA Library Quantification kit. Every immunoSEQ 96-well plate was sequenced on a separate single-read 150-cycle Illumina NextSeq 550 flow cell. Per the original workflow: Because the immunoSEQ output included only junctional sequences and no quality scores, the filtering could not be the same as the filtering used for full-length reads. Sequences were annotated with PyIR, a Python wrapper for IgBLAST v1.9, and V/J genes and CDR3 were assigned using IMGT germline references. Reads were removed for weak V/J assignments (E-value above 1e-6), missing CDR3, stop codons, out-of-frame junctions, or ambiguous translated residues. A V3J clonotype was defined by an identical inferred V gene, J gene, and CDR3 amino acid sequence. The percentage overlap between two repertoires was calculated by dividing the number of shared unique clonotypes by the size of the smaller repertoire. Richness of each repertoire was evaluated using RTK rarefaction, the Chao1 estimator, and Recon v2.1 estimates of unobserved clonotypes. Generation probabilities were computed with OLGA for all TCRbeta clonotypes obtained by the gDNA method from four donors. As stored in TCRdb, this immuneACCESS dataset retains in-frame rearrangements with V and J assigned. A fraction of the clones does not appear; measured against another copy, unresolved V genes explain less than half of the discrepancy, and the remainder lacks a known reason. Clone size and V and J calls were adopted from that table, with D and trimming inferred from the DNA. This sample lists about 1.5 million clones; 95% to 97% were detected once. Of the sample, approximately 1.2% is held by the ten largest clones.

As for this clone: What antigen it recognizes has not been identified. Base qualities are not at hand, and no much larger clone is one base apart. This CDR3 is also generated by other DNA sequences in the sample.

In this chain, TRBV5-1 is recombined with TRBJ2-1; 11 central bases correspond to TRBD2. The clonotype was recovered from a man aged 25 to 40 in good health. The sequencing sample was made of naive CD4+ T cells sorted from blood. The intended sense of this specimen's cell subset or site label: CD45RA+ positively selected. The nucleotide sequence reads TGCGCCAGCAGCTTGGGGCTAGCGGGAGGCAATGAGCAGTTCTTC. The resulting protein is CASSLGLAGGNEQFF.